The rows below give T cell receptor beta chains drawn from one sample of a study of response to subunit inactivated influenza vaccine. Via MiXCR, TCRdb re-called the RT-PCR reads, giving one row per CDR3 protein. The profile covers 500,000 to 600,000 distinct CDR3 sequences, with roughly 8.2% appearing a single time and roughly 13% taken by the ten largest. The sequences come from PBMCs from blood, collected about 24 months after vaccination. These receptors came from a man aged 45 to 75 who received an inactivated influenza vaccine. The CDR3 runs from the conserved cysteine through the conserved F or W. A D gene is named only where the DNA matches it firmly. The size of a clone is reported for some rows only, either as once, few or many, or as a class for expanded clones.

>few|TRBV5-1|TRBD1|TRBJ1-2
TGCGCCAGCAGTACCGGGACAGGGGACTATGGCTACACCTTC
CASSTGTGDYGYTF
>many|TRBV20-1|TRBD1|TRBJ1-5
TGCAGTGCTAGGGAAGAATACAGGGGGCTTAATCAGCCCCAGCATTTT
CSAREEYRGLNQPQHF
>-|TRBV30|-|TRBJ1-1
TGTGCCTGGAAAGAGAACACTGAAGCTTTCTTT
CAWKENTEAFF
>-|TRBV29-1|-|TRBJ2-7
TGCAGCGCCGGTTTTGGCTACGAGCAGTACTTC
CSAGFGYEQYF
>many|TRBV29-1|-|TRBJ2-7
TGCAGCGTCTCCCTCCCCAGTTCCTACGAGCAGTACTTC
CSVSLPSSYEQYF
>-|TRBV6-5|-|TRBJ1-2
TGTGCCAGCAGTTACTCCCCCATATACTATGGCTACACCTTC
CASSYSPIYYGYTF
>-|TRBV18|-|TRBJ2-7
TGTGCCAGCTCACCCAAGGGATGGGGCGAGCAGTACTTC
CASSPKGWGEQYF
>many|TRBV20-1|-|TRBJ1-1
TGCAGTGCTAGAGACCAGGGTCTGAACACTGAAGCTTTCTTT
CSARDQGLNTEAFF
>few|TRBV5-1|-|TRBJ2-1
TGCGCCAGCAGCTTGACAACCGAGCAGTTCTTC
CASSLTTEQFF
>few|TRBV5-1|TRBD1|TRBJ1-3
TGCGCCAGCAGCTTTTCCCCCGGGACAGGAGGAAACACCATATATTTT
CASSFSPGTGGNTIYF
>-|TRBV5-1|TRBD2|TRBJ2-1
TGCGCCAGCAGCGGGGGCTTTGGGACTAGGATCGATGAGCAGTTCTTC
CASSGGFGTRIDEQFF
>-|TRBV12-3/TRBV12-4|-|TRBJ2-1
TGTGCCAGCAGGGCCGACACGTACAATGAGCAGTTCTTC
CASRADTYNEQFF
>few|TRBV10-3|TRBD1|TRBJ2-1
TGTGCCATCTCCAAGACAACAGGGGGGTCCTTCCCCTCCTACAATGAGCAGTTCTTC
CAISKTTGGSFPSYNEQFF
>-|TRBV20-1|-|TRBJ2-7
TGCTGTGCTAGAGACCTGGGGGGCTACGAGCAGTACTTC
CCARDLGGYEQYF
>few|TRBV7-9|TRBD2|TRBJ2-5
TGTGCCAGCAGCTTAGAAGGACTAGACCAAGAGACCCAGTACTTC
CASSLEGLDQETQYF
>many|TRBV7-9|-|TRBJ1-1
TGTGCCAGCAGCTTAGAGGGCTTGAACACTGAAGCTTTCTTT
CASSLEGLNTEAFF
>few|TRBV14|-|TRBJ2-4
TGTGCCAGCAGCCACGCTAGCAGTTTAGCCAAAAACATTCAGTACTTC
CASSHASSLAKNIQYF
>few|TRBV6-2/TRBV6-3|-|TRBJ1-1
TGTGCCAGCAGTAAGGCCTGGAACACTGAAGCTTTCTTT
CASSKAWNTEAFF
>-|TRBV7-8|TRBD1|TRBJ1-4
TGTGCCAGCAGCCCCGAACAGGGGTTTGAAAAACTGTTTTTT
CASSPEQGFEKLFF
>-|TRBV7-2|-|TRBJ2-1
TGTGCCAGCAGCTTAGAGTCTACTATCCTGAATGAGCAGTTCTTC
CASSLESTILNEQFF
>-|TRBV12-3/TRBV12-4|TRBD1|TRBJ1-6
TGTGCCAGCAGACGACGACAGGGTAGTAATTCACCCCTCCACTTT
CASRRRQGSNSPLHF
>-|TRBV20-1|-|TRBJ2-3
TGCAGTGCCCGCATAAGCACAGATACGCAGTATTTT
CSARISTDTQYF
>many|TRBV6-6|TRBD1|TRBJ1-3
TGTGCCAGCAGGATAGCCCGGGACAGATCTATTTCCGGAAACACCATATATTTT
CASRIARDRSISGNTIYF
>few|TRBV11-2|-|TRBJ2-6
TGTGCCAGCAGCACGGGACCTAACTCTGGGGCCAACGTCCTGACTTTC
CASSTGPNSGANVLTF
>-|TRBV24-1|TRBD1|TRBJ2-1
TGTGCCACCAGTGATAATGACAGGGGAGCCTACAATGAGCAGTTCTTC
CATSDNDRGAYNEQFF
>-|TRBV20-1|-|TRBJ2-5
TGCAGTGCCCCCGGTCAAAAGCGTGGGACCCAGTACTTC
CSAPGQKRGTQYF
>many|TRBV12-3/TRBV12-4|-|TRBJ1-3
TGTGCCAGCAGGAGAGATGTATCTGGAAACACCATATATTTT
CASRRDVSGNTIYF
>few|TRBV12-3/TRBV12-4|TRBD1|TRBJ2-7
TGTGCCAGCAGTCGCGGAGGGACAGGGACCCTCTTC
CASSRGGTGTLF
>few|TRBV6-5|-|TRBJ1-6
TGTGCCAGCAGTTACTCGGTCCTCCGGGGAAATTCACCCCTCCACTTT
CASSYSVLRGNSPLHF
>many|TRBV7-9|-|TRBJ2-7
TGTGCCAGCACCGGGTTCTCCTACGAGCAGTACTTC
CASTGFSYEQYF
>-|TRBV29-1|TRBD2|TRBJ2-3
TGCAGCGTGACTCCAACTATCCTAGCGGGGCCAACAGATACGCAGTATTTT
CSVTPTILAGPTDTQYF
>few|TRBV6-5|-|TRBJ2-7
TGTGCCAGCAGTTACGTAGCTCGGAGGGAGCAGTACTTC
CASSYVARREQYF
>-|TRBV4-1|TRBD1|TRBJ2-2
TGCGCCAGCAGCCAAACCGGGACAGGGTTGGTTACCGGGGAGCTGTTTTTT
CASSQTGTGLVTGELFF
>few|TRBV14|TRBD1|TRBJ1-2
TGTGCCAGCAGCCAGGGATCAGGGGGCGCGTATGGCTACACCTTC
CASSQGSGGAYGYTF
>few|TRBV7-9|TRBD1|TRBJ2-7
TGTGCCAGCAGAACCGGACAGGGCTTCCCCTACGAGCAGTACTTC
CASRTGQGFPYEQYF
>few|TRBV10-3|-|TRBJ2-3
TGTGCCATCAGTGAACTATGGGCGGGACTTAGCACAGATACGCAGTATTTT
CAISELWAGLSTDTQYF
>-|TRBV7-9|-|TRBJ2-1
TGTGCCAGCAGCTTAGGTGTGACTAGAAAAGGCAATGAGCAGTTCTTC
CASSLGVTRKGNEQFF
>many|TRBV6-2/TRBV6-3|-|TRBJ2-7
TGTGCCAGCAGTTATTACGGGACACCAAACTACGAGCAGTACTTC
CASSYYGTPNYEQYF
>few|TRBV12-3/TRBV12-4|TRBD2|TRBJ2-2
TGTGCCAGCCTCCTAGCGGGAGCCCACACCGGGGAGCTGTTTTTT
CASLLAGAHTGELFF
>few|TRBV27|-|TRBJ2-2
TGTGCCAGCAGTCCCCTCGTAATGGCGGTTTTTACAGCCACCGGGGAGCTGTTTTTT
CASSPLVMAVFTATGELFF
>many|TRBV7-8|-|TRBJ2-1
TGTGCCAGCAGCGACCGAGTGGCTAGCAGTGAGCAGTTCTTC
CASSDRVASSEQFF
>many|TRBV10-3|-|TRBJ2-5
TGTGCCATCAGTGGGCAGGGTCAAGAGACCCAGTACTTC
CAISGQGQETQYF
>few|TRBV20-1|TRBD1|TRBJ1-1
TGCAGTGCTAAGCCGGGACAGATCATGAACACTGAAGCTTTCTTT
CSAKPGQIMNTEAFF